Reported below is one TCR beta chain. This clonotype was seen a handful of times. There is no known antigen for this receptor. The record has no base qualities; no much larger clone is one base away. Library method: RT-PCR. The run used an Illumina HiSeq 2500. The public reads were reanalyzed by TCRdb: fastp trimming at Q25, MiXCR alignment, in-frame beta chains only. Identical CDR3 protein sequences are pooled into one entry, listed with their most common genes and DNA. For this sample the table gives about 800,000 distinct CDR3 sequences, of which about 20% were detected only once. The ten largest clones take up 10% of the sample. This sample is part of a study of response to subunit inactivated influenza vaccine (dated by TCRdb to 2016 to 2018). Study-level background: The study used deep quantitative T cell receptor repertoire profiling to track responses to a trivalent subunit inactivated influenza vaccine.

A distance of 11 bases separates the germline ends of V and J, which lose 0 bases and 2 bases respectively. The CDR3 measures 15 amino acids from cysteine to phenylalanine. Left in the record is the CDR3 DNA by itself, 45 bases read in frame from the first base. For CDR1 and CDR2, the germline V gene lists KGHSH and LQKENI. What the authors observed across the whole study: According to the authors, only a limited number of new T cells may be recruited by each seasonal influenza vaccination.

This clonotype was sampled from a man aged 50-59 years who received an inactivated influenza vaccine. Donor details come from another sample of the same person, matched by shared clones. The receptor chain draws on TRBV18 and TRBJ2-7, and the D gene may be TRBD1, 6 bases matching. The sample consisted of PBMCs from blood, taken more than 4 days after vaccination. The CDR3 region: CASSPPGTPTYEQYF. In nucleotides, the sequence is TGTGCCAGCTCACCACCGGGGACACCGACCTACGAGCAGTACTTC.